Shown below are 13 T cell receptor beta chains from a single sample sequenced in a study of T cell responses to AZD1222 COVID-19 vaccine (dated by TCRdb to the early 2020s). Libraries were prepared through the immunoSEQ multiplex PCR assay. TCRdb carries this immuneACCESS record with in-frame sequences only. Its versions omit some clonotypes, under half of them owing to an unresolved V gene in the studies checked, with the rest unexplained. For this sample there are around 150,000 clones; about 90% appear just once. The ten largest account for roughly 6% of the sample. In the paper's terms, the time point label means: about 28 days (+/-7) after the second vaccine dose. The sample here was peripheral blood, taken 28 days after the second AZD1222 dose. The receptor source for this set is an adult who received the AZD1222 COVID-19 vaccine.

The rearrangement uses TRBV28 and TRBJ1-3; 7 bases are a match to TRBD1. After removal of 2 bases from V and 2 bases from J, the junction contained 0 bases not matched to a gene. There are 14 residues in the CDR3. Germline values: CDR1 MDHEN, CDR2 SYDVKM. CDR3 bases: TGTGCCAGCAGTTTAGACAGGGCTGGAAACACCATATATTTT. Amino acid sequence: CASSLDRAGNTIYF. The whole variable domain, filled in from reference TRBV28 and TRBJ1-3, reads DVKVTQSSRYLVKRTGEKVFLECVQDMDHENMFWYRQDPGLGLRLIYFSYDVKMKEKGDIPEGYSVSREKKERFSLILESASTNQTSMYLCASSLDRAGNTIYFGEGSWLTVV.

The chain has TRBV15 and TRBJ2-3; TRBD1 matches at 11 bases. Germline V lookup: CDR1 LNHNV, CDR2 YYDKDF (reference sequence). Germline trimming cut 0 bases from V and 9 bases from J; bases unmatched to any gene: 8. This CDR3 comprises 16 residues. As DNA, the CDR3 is TGTGCCACCAGCAGAGACCTCGGGACAGGGGGAAAGACGCAGTATTTT. This codes for CATSRDLGTGGKTQYF.

The chain uses TRBV5-1 and TRBJ1-5; D unclear. CDR3 length equals 14 residues. V was trimmed by 4 bases and J by 7 bases, leaving 15 bases between them. The germline V gene encodes CDR1 SGHRS and CDR2 YFSETQ. The chain's CDR3 is CASSDGSMGQPQHF. DNA for the CDR3: TGCGCCAGCAGCGACGGTTCTATGGGGCAGCCCCAGCATTTT. The whole variable domain, filled in from reference TRBV5-1 and TRBJ1-5, reads KAGVTQTPRYLIKTRGQQVTLSCSPISGHRSVSWYQQTPGQGLQFLFEYFSETQRNKGNFPGRFSGRQFSNSRSEMNVSTLELGDSALYLCASSDGSMGQPQHFGDGTRLSIL.

This clone is termed medium-sized (0.01 to 0.1%). This chain's CDR3 is CASSLDRDYGYTF. The CDR3 DNA follows: TGTGCCAGCAGTTTGGACAGGGACTATGGCTACACCTTC. This chain connects TRBV6-5 to TRBJ1-2, with 8 positions matching TRBD1. Germline V gives CDR1 MNHEY, CDR2 SVGAGI. J gave up 3 bases and V 4 bases, and 1 base lay outside the gene matches. The length of the CDR3 is 13 residues.

This clone was seen only once. The rearrangement joins TRBV28 to TRBJ2-3; D remains ambiguous. The CDR3 is 12 residues long. V lost 5 bases and J lost 4, with 7 bases in between. Germline values: CDR1 MDHEN, CDR2 SYDVKM. Written as DNA, the CDR3 is TGTGCCAGCAGTGAAGCGTCAGATACGCAGTATTTT. It yields the protein CASSEASDTQYF.

The chain is built from TRBV5-1 and TRBJ1-2, with a tentative D call TRBD1 (5 bases). The CDR3 has 14 amino acids. The germline V and J ends were trimmed by 2 bases and 4 bases, with 12 bases remaining between them. CDR1 and CDR2 (germline): SGHRS, YFSETQ. The DNA for the CDR3 is TGCGCCAGCAGCTTCGACAGAAACCTCTATGGCTACACCTTC. Translation gives CASSFDRNLYGYTF.

The rearrangement joins TRBV12-5 to TRBJ2-3; either TRBD1 or TRBD2 may fit D (5 bases each). V was cut by 9 bases and J by 2 bases, with 9 bases left in between. Germline V lookup: CDR1 LGHNT, CDR2 FRNRAP. The length of the CDR3 is 12 residues. The CDR3 reads CASGATTDTQYF. CDR3 coding DNA: TGTGCTAGCGGGGCAACCACAGATACGCAGTATTTT.

This chain joins TRBV3-1 (or the pseudogene TRBV3-2) and TRBJ2-7, with 10 bases identical to TRBD1. The V gene end was trimmed by 5 bases and the J gene end by 5 bases; junction bases not matched to a gene: 12. The CDR3 is 16 residues long. The germline CDR1 and CDR2 sequences are LGHDT and YNNKEL (reference sequence). This chain's CDR3 is CASSKLTGQGFHEQYF. CDR3 coding DNA: TGTGCCAGCAGCAAACTCACGGGACAGGGGTTCCACGAGCAGTACTTC.

The CDR3 reads CASSNLKGVGSSYNSPLHF. CDR3 coding DNA: TGTGCCAGCAGTAATTTAAAGGGCGTAGGGAGCTCCTATAATTCACCCCTCCACTTT. V usage is TRBV27 and J usage is TRBJ1-6; D remains unclear. The ends were cut back, 5 bases at V and 0 bases at J, with 20 bases in the middle. The CDR3 length is 19 residues. The germline CDR1 and CDR2 sequences are MNHEY and SMNVEV (reference sequence).

V gene TRBV9 combines with J gene TRBJ2-3, with 9 bases aligning to TRBD2. Germline V lookup: CDR1 SGDLS, CDR2 YYNGEE. The CDR3 contains 14 residues. The junction had 2 bases not matched to a gene; V was cut back by 2 bases and J by 4 bases. This CDR3 is CASSVSGSSDTQYF. The DNA of the CDR3 is TGTGCCAGCAGCGTTAGCGGGAGCTCAGATACGCAGTATTTT. Drawing the rest from reference TRBV9 and TRBJ2-3, the complete variable domain is DSGVTQTPKHLITATGQRVTLRCSPRSGDLSVYWYQQSLDQGLQFLIQYYNGEERAKGNILERFSAQQFPDLHSELNLSSLELGDSALYFCASSVSGSSDTQYFGPGTRLTVL.

This chain connects TRBV21-1 to TRBJ2-1; the table's D call TRBD2 went unverified against the DNA. TRBV21-1 is a known pseudogene. This CDR3 has 18 amino acids. The CDR3 bases are TGTGCCAGCAGCGGCAAACGGAGTAGCGGGAGCTCCTACAATGAGCAGTTCTTC. This gives the protein CASSGKRSSGSSYNEQFF.

The CDR3, as DNA: TGTGCCAGTAGTATGTTTGGGGCGCTTGAAAAACTGTTTTTT. As protein: CASSMFGALEKLFF. The chain employs TRBV19 and TRBJ1-4; TRBD1 is a possible D gene (5 bases). The CDR3 is 14 amino acids. CDR1 is LNHDA and CDR2 is SQIVND in the germline V gene (reference sequence). The germline V and J ends were trimmed by 3 bases and 7 bases, with 12 bases remaining between them.

This chain links TRBV28 with TRBJ1-1; possible D gene TRBD1, 5 bases. Germline CDR1 and CDR2: MDHEN and SYDVKM. Trimming stripped 2 bases from V and 11 bases from J, with 15 bases between. This CDR3 contains 13 residues. Here the CDR3 reads CASSLTGTREAFF. CDR3 in DNA: TGTGCCAGCAGTTTAACAGGCACCAGGGAGGCTTTCTTT.